Here is one TCR beta chain with its context. Its specificity is unknown. The data were produced by immunoSEQ multiplex PCR, yet TCRdb's version contains in-frame clones alone and is incomplete. The profile shows 15,000 to 20,000 clones, roughly 50% of them singletons. This entry is derived from a study of radiation and T cells in renal cell carcinoma. The CDR3 is 21 amino acids. Per the germline V gene, CDR1 is KGHSH and CDR2 is LQKENI. The J segment lost 7 bases and the V segment lost 3 bases, leaving 24 bases of the junction unmatched. The treatment here: 15 Gy SBRT to primary tumor, nephrectomy 4 weeks later. Nephrectomy followed 15 Gy stereotactic body radiation by 4 weeks. Study results and limitations: Top 100 clonotypes averaged around 50% in irradiated versus 43% in nephrectomy-only tumors. Top tumor clonotypes rose in blood 2 weeks post-radiation, then contracted. Irradiated tumors held more dominant CDR3 motifs than control tumors.

This sample comprised tumor tissue, obtained from a patient whose treatment included radiotherapy and nephrectomy. This sequence originates from a woman aged 55-69 years with renal cell carcinoma. V and J are TRBV18 and TRBJ1-2; 12 bases are a match to TRBD1. In nucleotides, the CDR3 is TGTGCCAGCTCACCCTCCCAAATGCCGAGACCGGGACAGGGGGCCCTTATTGGCTACACCTTC. It is translated as CASSPSQMPRPGQGALIGYTF.